The present TCR beta chain was sequenced within a study of T cells after yellow fever vaccination. General study findings and limits: The booster response re-showed most primary clones: roughly 97% CD4, approximately 86% CD8. Some clonotypes, a small share, were shared between CD4 and CD8 compartments.

Researchers made TCR cDNA using 5'RACE template switching, and this step added a universal primer site and UMIs. TCRdb redid the calling of the 5' RACE reads with MiXCR, one entry per CDR3 protein. The sample carries hundreds of thousands of distinct CDR3 sequences, about 14% recorded once. On this clonotype: Its target is unknown.

The V gene end was trimmed by 10 bases and the J gene end by 7 bases; junction bases not matched to a gene: 5. The germline CDR1 and CDR2 sequences are MNHNS and SASEGT. This CDR3 spans 13 amino acids. The sequence was obtained from a man aged 30 to 39 who received the YFV17D yellow fever vaccine. The chain couples TRBV6-1 to TRBJ1-6, with 9 bases fitting TRBD1. Material: PBMCs, obtained on the day of the yellow fever booster vaccination. This CDR3 reads CAIKTGGNSPLHF. The CDR3 DNA is TGTGCCATAAAGACAGGGGGAAATTCACCCCTCCACTTT.